This T cell receptor beta chain came from a study of cytomegalovirus exposure and HLA in healthy donors. As for the study in general: The approximately 120 validation repertoires, a later analysis reported, used the same platform as the 600 to 850 repertoires from the first cohort. Findings of the study overall: Investigators reported more than 150 TCR beta chains as tied to cytomegalovirus.

Sequencing used immunoSEQ multiplex PCR; TCRdb keeps in-frame clones, though not all of them. The sample holds hundreds of thousands of clones, 80% to 90% seen once. This clone was seen more than once but under ten times. The antigen remains unidentified. Germline V gene data show CDR1 as SEHNR and CDR2 as FQNEAQ (reference sequence). Trimming shortened V by 0 bases and J by 2 bases, and 4 bases separated the two germline ends. CDR3 size: 13 residues. The sequenced material came from PBMCs. The receptor comes from a woman aged 18-29 years in good health and CMV-seronegative. This chain joins TRBV7-9 and TRBJ1-1, with D uncertain. CDR3 sequence (DNA): TGTGCCAGCAGCTTAGCGGCAAACACTGAAGCTTTCTTT. Its protein is CASSLAANTEAFF.